This record covers a single TCR beta chain. Its antigen is not known. This table comes from immunoSEQ multiplex PCR, and its TCRdb copy is limited to in-frame clones, with some not included. The sample holds about 78,000 clones; roughly four fifths are singletons and the top ten take 2.8%. The sample belongs to a study of T cells in localized non-small cell lung cancer. Study-level points and caveats: In adjacent lung, a median around 50 of the top 100 tumor clones were found. Among blood samples, higher T cell density accompanied longer overall survival. Uninvolved adjacent lung had higher T cell clonality than tumor and all other tissues.

The CDR3 has 14 amino acids. Germline CDR1 is SGHRS and CDR2 is YFSETQ. J lost 7 bases, V lost 4 bases, and 8 bases had no gene match. Sequenced here: peripheral blood, sampled before any cancer treatment. The J gene is TRBJ1-5, the V gene TRBV5-1; 7 bases align to TRBD1. This TCR came from a man aged 40 to 70 with stage I lung adenocarcinoma. CDR3 bases: TGCGCCAGCAGCGAACAGGGGTACGGACAGCCCCAGCATTTT. Translation gives CASSEQGYGQPQHF.